This T cell receptor (beta chain) comes out of a study of T cells in Graves' hyperthyroidism and ophthalmopathy. Whole-study results and caveats: In the analysis, a 13 V-J model separated ophthalmopathy from stable hyperthyroidism. Most thyroid clonotypes expanded above 0.001 were also detected in blood.

This clonotype was detected only a few times. Antigen: not known. RNA transcripts gave rise to amplified TCR beta CDR3 regions. A set of HTBI primers served as the primers for a first-round RT-PCR of the TCR CDR3. One entry per CDR3 protein, called by TCRdb with MiXCR from the multiplex PCR reads. The table lists about 480,000 distinct CDR3 sequences, less than 25% of them singletons. Lactation, pregnancy, other autoimmune disease or uncontrolled infection led to exclusion of patients. Thyroid ultrasound, orbital computed tomography, clinical symptoms, and serum thyroxine and TRAb underpinned diagnoses. Trimming took off 2 bases at V and 5 bases at J, with 10 bases between the two ends. Germline assignment: CDR1 SEHNR and CDR2 FQNEAQ (reference sequence). The CDR3 runs 14 residues.

Sequenced sample: blood. The source is a woman aged 70 to 79 with Graves' ophthalmopathy. This chain joins TRBV7-9 and TRBJ1-5, with D maybe TRBD1 (5 bases). The CDR3 region has the DNA TGTGCCAGCAGCTTATCAGGGAGTTATCAGCCCCAGCATTTT. Its translation: CASSLSGSYQPQHF.